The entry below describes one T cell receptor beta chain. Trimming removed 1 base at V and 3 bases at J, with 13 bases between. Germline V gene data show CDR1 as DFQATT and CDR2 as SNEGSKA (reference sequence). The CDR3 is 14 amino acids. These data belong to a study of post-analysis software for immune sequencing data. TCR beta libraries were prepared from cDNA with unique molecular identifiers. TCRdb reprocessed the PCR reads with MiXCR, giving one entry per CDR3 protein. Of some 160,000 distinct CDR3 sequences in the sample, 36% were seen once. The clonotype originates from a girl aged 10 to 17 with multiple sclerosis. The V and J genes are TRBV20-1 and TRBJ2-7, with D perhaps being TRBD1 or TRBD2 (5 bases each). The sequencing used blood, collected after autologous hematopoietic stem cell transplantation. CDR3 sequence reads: CSARAPTGHYEQYF. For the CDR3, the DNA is TGCAGTGCTAGAGCCCCGACGGGGCACTACGAGCAGTACTTC.